The text below deals with one T cell receptor beta chain. These data come from a study of OX40 agonist ivuxolimab in advanced cancers. Generated by immunoSEQ multiplex PCR, the TCRdb table keeps only in-frame clones and is missing some. The data show tens of thousands of clones, 88% seen once. Specimen: CD4+ or CD8+ T cells sorted from blood, collected in a trial of the OX40 agonist ivuxolimab. This sequence was found in an adult with an advanced solid tumor such as melanoma, head and neck, liver or kidney cancer.

CDR3 loop: CASSLGQGAMTFF. CDR3 nucleotides: TGTGCCAGCAGTTTAGGGCAGGGGGCGATGACTTTCTTT. The genes are TRBV27 and TRBJ1-1, with 8 bases matching TRBD1. V was clipped by 2 bases and J by 12 bases; unmatched bases: 8. This CDR3 contains 13 residues. Germline CDR1 and CDR2: MNHEY and SMNVEV (reference sequence).